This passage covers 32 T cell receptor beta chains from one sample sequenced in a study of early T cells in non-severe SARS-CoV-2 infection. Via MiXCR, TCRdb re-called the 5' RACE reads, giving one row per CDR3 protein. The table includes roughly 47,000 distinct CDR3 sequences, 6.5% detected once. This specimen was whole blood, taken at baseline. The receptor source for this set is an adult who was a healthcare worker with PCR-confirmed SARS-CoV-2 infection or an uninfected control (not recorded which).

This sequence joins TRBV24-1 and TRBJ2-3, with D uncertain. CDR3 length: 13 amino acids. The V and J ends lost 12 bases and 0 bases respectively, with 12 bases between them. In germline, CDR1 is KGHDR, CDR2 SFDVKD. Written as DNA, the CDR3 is TGTGCCCCCAACGAAGCTAGCACAGATACGCAGTATTTT. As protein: CAPNEASTDTQYF.

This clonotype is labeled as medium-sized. The CDR3 DNA follows: TGCAGTGCTAGAGATCTGGAGGGTTTTCAGCCCCAGCATTTT. This translates into CSARDLEGFQPQHF. The rearrangement uses TRBV20-1 and TRBJ1-5; D is unresolved. CDR1 and CDR2 (germline): DFQATT, SNEGSKA (reference sequence). The CDR3 has 14 residues. Trimming took 0 bases from V and 6 from J, leaving 12 bases between them.

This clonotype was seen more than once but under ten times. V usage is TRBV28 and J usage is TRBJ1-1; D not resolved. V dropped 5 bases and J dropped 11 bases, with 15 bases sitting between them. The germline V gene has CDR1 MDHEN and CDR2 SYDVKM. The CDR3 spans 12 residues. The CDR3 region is CASSPPMGRAFF. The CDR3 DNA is TGTGCCAGCAGTCCCCCGATGGGAAGGGCTTTCTTT.

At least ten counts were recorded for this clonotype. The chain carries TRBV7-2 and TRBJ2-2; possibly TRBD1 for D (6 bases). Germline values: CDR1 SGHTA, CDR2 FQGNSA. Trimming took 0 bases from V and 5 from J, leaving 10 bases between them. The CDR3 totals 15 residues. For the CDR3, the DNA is TGTGCCAGCAGCTTAGCACAGGGACGGACCGGGGAGCTGTTTTTT. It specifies CASSLAQGRTGELFF.

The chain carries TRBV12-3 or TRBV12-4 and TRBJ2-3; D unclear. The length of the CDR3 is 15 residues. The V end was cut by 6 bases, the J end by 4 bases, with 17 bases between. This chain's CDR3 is CASSPTRVSPDTQYF. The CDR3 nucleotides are TGTGCCAGCAGCCCGACCCGAGTCTCCCCAGATACGCAGTATTTT.

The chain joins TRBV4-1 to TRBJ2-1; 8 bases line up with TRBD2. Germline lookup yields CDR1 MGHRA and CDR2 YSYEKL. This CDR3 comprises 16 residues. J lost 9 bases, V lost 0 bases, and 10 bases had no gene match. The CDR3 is CASSQDGLAGTAEQFF. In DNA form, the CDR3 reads TGCGCCAGCAGCCAAGACGGGTTAGCGGGGACGGCTGAGCAGTTCTTC.

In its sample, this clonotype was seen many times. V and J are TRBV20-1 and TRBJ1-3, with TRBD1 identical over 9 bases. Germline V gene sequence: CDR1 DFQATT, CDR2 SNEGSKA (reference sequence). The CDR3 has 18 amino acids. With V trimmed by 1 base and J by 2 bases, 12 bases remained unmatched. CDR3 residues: CSARVPGTGFLAGNTIYF. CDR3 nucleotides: TGCAGTGCTAGAGTTCCCGGGACAGGGTTTCTCGCTGGAAACACCATATATTTT.

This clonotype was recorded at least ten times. CDR3 protein: CASSYSSGSPTDTQYF. The CDR3, as DNA: TGTGCCAGCAGTTACTCGAGCGGGAGTCCCACAGATACGCAGTATTTT. V usage is TRBV6-5 and J usage is TRBJ2-3; TRBD2 matches 8 bases. Per germline, CDR1 MNHEY and CDR2 SVGAGI. The V gene end was trimmed by 0 bases and the J gene end by 2 bases; junction bases not matched to a gene: 4. This CDR3 is 16 amino acids long.

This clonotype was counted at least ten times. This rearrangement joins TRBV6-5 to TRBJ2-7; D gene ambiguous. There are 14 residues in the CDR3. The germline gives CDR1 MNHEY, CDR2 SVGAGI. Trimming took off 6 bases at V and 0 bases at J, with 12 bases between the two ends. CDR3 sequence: CASSPWEPSYEQYF. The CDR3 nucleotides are TGTGCCAGCAGCCCTTGGGAACCCTCCTACGAGCAGTACTTC.

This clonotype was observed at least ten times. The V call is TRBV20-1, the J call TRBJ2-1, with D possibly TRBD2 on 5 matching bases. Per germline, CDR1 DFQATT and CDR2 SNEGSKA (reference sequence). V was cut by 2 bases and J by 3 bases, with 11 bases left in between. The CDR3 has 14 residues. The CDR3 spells CSARPSLGYNEQFF. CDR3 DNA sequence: TGCAGTGCTAGACCTAGCTTGGGCTACAATGAGCAGTTCTTC.

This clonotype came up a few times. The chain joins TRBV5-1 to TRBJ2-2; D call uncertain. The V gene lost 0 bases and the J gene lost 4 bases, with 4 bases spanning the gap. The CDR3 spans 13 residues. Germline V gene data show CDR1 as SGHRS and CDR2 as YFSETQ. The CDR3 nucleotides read TGCGCCAGCAGCTTGGCGGCCACCGGGGAGCTGTTTTTT. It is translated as CASSLAATGELFF.

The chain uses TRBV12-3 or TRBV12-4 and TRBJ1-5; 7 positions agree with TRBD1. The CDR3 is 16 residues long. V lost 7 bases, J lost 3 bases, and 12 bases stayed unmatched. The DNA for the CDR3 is TGTGCCAGCACCTCCTTTCCGGGACAGTCCAATCAGCCCCAGCATTTT. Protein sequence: CASTSFPGQSNQPQHF.

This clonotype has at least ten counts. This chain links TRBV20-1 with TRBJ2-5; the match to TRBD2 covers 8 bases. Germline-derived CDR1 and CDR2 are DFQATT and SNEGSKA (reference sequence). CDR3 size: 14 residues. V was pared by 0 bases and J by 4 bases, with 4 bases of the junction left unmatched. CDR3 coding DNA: TGCAGTGCTAGAGATCCCGGGGGGGCAGAGACCCAGTACTTC. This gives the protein CSARDPGGAETQYF.

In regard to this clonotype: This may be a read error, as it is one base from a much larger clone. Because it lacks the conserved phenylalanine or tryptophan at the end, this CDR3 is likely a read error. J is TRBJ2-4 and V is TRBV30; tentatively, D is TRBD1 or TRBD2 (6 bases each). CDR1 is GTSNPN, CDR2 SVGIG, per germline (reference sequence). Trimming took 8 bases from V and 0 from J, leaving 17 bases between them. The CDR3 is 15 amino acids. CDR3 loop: CAARWGALAKNIQYY. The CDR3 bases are TGTGCCGCGAGGTGGGGGGCTTTAGCCAAAAACATTCAGTACTAC.

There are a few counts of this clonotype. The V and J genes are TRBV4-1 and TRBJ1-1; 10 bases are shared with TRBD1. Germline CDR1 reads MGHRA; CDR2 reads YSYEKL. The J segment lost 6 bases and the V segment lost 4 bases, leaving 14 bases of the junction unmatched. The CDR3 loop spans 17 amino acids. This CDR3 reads CASSRVLDRGQGSEAFF. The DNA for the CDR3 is TGCGCCAGCAGCCGAGTCCTCGACAGGGGGCAGGGGTCTGAAGCTTTCTTT.

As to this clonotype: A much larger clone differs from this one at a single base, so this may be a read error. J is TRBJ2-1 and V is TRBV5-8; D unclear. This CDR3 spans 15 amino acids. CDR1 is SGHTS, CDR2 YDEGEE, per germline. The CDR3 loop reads CTSSFKGRTYNEQFF. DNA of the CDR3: TGTACCAGCAGCTTCAAGGGAAGAACCTACAATGAGCAGTTCTTC.

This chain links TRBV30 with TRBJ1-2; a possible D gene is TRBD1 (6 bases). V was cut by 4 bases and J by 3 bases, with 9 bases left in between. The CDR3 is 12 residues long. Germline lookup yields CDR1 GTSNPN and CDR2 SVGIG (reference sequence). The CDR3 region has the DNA TGTGCCTGGACTGGACAGTACTATGGCTACACCTTC. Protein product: CAWTGQYYGYTF.

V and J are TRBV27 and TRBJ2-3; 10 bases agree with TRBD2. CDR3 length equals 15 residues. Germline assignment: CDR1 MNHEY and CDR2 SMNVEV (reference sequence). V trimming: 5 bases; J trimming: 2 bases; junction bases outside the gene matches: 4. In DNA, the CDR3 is TGTGCCAGCAGTCTTCTAGCGGGGGTCACAGATACGCAGTATTTT. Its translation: CASSLLAGVTDTQYF.

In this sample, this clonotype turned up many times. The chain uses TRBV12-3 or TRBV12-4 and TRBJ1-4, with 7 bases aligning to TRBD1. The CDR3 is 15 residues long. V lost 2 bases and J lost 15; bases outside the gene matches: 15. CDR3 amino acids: CASSLSGTARKTLFF. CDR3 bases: TGTGCCAGCAGTTTATCCGGGACAGCAAGAAAAACTTTGTTTTTT.

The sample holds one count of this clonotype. The CDR3 nucleotides are TGTGCCTGGAGGATTTCCCTGAACACTGAAGCTTTCTTT. The encoded protein is CAWRISLNTEAFF. The chain is built from TRBV30 and TRBJ1-1; no definite D call. CDR3 length equals 13 residues. With 3 bases removed from V and 0 bases from J, the gap between germline ends came to 8 bases. Germline CDR1 is GTSNPN and CDR2 is SVGIG (reference sequence).

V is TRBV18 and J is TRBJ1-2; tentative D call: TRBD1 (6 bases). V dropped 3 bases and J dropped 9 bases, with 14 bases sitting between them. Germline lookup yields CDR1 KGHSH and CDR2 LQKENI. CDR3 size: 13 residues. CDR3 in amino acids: CASSPPGVESYTF. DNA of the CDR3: TGTGCCAGCTCACCTCCAGGGGTTGAAAGCTACACCTTC.

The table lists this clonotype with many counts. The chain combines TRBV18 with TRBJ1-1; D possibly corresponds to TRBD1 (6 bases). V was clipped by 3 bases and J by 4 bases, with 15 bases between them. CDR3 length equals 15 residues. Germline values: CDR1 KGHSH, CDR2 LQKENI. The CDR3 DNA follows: TGTGCCAGCTCACCTACAGGGCCCGGGGGCACTGAAGCTTTCTTT. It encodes CASSPTGPGGTEAFF.

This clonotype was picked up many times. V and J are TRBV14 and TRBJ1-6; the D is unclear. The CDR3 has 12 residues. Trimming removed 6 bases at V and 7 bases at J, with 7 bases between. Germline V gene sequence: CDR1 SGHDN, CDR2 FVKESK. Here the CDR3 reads CASSWVNSPLHF. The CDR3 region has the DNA TGTGCCAGCAGTTGGGTGAATTCACCCCTCCACTTT.

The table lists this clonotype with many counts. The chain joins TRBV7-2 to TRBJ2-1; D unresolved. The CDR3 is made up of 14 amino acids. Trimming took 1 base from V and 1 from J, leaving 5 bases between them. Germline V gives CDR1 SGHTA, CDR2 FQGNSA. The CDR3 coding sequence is TGTGCCAGCAGCTTAGGAGGTTCCTACAATGAGCAGTTCTTC. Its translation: CASSLGGSYNEQFF. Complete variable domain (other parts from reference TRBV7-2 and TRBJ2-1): GAGVSQSPSNKVTEKGKDVELRCDPISGHTALYWYRQSLGQGLEFLIYFQGNSAPDKSGLPSDRFSAERTGGSVSTLTIQRTQQEDSAVYLCASSLGGSYNEQFFGPGTRLTVL.

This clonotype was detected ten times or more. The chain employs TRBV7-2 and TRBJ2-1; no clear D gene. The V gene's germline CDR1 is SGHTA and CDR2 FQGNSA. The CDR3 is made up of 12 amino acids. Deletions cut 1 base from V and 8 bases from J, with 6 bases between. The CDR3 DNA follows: TGTGCCAGCAGCTTAGACTTCCATGAGCAGTTCTTC. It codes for CASSLDFHEQFF.

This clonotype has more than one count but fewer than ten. The CDR3 reads CASSQGIDSPLHF. The CDR3 DNA is TGCGCCAGCAGCCAGGGGATTGATTCACCCCTCCACTTT. This chain uses TRBV5-1 with TRBJ1-6; D might be TRBD1 (6 bases). CDR1 SGHRS and CDR2 YFSETQ come from the germline V gene. Trimming took 4 bases from V and 8 from J, leaving 10 bases between them. The CDR3 runs 13 residues. Filled out from reference TRBV5-1 and TRBJ1-6, the complete variable domain reads KAGVTQTPRYLIKTRGQQVTLSCSPISGHRSVSWYQQTPGQGLQFLFEYFSETQRNKGNFPGRFSGRQFSNSRSEMNVSTLELGDSALYLCASSQGIDSPLHFGNGTRLTVT.

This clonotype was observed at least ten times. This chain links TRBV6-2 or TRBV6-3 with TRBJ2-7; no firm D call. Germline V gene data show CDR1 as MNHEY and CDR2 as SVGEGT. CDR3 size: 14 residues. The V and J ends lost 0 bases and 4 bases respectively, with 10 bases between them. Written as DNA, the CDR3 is TGTGCCAGCAGTTACTCCGGAGCCCAATACGAGCAGTACTTC. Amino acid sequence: CASSYSGAQYEQYF.

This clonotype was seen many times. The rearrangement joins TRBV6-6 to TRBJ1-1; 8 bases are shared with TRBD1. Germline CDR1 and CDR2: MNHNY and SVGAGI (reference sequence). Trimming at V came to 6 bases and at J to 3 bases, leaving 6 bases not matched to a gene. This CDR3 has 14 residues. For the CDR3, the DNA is TGTGCCAGCAGGGCACCGGGACAGGACACTGAAGCTTTCTTT. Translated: CASRAPGQDTEAFF.

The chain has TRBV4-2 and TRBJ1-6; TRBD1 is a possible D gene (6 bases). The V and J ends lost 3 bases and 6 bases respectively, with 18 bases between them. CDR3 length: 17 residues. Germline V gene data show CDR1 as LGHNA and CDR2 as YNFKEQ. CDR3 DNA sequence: TGTGCCAGCAGCCAGCCCGAACAGGGATGGGGTAATTCACCCCTCCACTTT. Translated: CASSQPEQGWGNSPLHF.

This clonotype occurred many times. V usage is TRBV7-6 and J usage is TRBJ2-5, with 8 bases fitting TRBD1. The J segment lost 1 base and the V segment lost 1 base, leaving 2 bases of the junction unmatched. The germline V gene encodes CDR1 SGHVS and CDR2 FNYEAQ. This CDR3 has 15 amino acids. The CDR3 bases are TGTGCCAGCAGCTTAGGGGGACAGGCCCAAGAGACCCAGTACTTC. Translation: CASSLGGQAQETQYF.

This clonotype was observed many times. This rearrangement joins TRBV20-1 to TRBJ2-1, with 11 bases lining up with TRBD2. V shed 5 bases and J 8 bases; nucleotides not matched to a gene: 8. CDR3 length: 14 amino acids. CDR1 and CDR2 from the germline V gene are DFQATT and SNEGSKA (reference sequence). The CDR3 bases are TGCAGTGCTGGCGGGACTAGCGGTATATATGAGCAGTTCTTC. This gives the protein CSAGGTSGIYEQFF.

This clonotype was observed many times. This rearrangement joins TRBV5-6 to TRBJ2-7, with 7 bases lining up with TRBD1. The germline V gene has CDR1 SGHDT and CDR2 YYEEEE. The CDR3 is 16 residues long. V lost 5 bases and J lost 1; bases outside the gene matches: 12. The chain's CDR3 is CASSKIWDRESYEQYF. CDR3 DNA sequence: TGTGCCAGCAGTAAAATTTGGGACAGAGAGTCCTACGAGCAGTACTTC. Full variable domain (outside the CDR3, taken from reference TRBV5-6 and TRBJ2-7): DAGVTQSPTHLIKTRGQQVTLRCSPKSGHDTVSWYQQALGQGPQFIFQYYEEEERQRGNFPDRFSGHQFPNYSSELNVNALLLGDSALYLCASSKIWDRESYEQYFGPGTRLTVT.